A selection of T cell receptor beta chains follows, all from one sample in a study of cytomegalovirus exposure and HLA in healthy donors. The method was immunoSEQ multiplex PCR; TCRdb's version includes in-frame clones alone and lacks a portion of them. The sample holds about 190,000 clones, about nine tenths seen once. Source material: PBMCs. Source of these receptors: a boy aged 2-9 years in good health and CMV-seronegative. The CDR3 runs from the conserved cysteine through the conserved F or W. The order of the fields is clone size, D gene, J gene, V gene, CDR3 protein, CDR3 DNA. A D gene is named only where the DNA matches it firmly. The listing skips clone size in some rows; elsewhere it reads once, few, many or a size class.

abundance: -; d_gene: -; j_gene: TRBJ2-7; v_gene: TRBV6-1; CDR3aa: CASSNQGFYEQYF; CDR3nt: TGTGCCAGCAGCAACCAGGGATTCTACGAGCAGTACTTC
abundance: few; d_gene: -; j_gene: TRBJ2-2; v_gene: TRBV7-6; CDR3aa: CASSQREGDGELFF; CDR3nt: TGTGCCAGCAGCCAAAGAGAGGGTGACGGGGAGCTGTTTTTT
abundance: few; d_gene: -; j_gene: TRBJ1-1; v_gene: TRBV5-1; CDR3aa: CASSDTGSGAFF; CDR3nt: TGCGCCAGCAGCGATACAGGGAGCGGAGCTTTCTTT
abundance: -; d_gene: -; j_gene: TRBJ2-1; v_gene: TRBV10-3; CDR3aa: CAISESFGGSYNEQFF; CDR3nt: TGTGCCATCAGTGAGTCGTTCGGGGGTTCCTACAATGAGCAGTTCTTC
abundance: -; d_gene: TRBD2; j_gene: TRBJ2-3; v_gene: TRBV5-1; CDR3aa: CATATSLPREDTQYF; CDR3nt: TGCGCCACCGCGACTAGCTTGCCTAGGGAAGATACGCAGTATTTT
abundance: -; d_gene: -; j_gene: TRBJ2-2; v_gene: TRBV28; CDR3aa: CASSLNRNTGELFF; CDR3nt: TGTGCCAGCAGTTTAAACAGGAACACCGGGGAGCTGTTTTTT
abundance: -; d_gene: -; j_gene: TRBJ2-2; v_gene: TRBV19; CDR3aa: CASSIVATTGELFF; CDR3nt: TGTGCCAGTAGTATTGTAGCGACCACCGGGGAGCTGTTTTTT
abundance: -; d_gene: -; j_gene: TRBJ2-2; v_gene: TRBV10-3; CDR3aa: CAIWGGKTTGELFF; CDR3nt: TGTGCCATATGGGGCGGGAAGACCACCGGGGAGCTGTTTTTT
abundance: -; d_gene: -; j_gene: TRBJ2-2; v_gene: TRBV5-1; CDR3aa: CASSYDRGSGELFF; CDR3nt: TGCGCCAGCAGCTATGACCGGGGTAGCGGGGAGCTGTTTTTT
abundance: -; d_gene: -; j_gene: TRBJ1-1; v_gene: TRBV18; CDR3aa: CASSPPTENTEAFF; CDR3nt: TGTGCCAGCTCACCACCGACAGAGAACACTGAAGCTTTCTTT
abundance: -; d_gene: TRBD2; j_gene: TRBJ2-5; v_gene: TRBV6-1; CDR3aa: CASSEGERAGREETQYF; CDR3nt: TGTGCCAGCAGTGAAGGGGAGAGGGCAGGGAGGGAAGAGACCCAGTACTTC
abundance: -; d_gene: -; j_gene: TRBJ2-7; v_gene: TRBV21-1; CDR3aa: CASSTPGLAAVYEQYF; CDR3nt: TGTGCCAGCAGTACTCCGGGACTAGCGGCGGTCTACGAGCAGTACTTC
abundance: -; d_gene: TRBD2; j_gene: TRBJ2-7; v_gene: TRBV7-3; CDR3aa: CASSLFPSGDTYEQYF; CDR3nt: TGTGCCAGCAGCTTATTTCCTAGCGGGGACACCTACGAGCAGTACTTC
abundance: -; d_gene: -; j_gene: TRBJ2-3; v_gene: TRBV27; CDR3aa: CASKRGGAADTQYF; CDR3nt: TGTGCCAGCAAGAGGGGGGGGGCTGCAGATACGCAGTATTTT
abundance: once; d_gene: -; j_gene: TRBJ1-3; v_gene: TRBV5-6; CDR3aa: CASSLEQGSFGNTIYF; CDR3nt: TGTGCCAGCAGCTTGGAACAGGGAAGTTTTGGAAACACCATATATTTT
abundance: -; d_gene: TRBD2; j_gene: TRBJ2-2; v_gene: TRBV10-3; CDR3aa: CAISRAGGLNTGELFF; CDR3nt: TGTGCCATCTCAAGAGCGGGGGGTCTCAACACCGGGGAGCTGTTTTTT
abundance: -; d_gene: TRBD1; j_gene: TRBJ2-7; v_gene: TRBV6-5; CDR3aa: CASSRRQGPYEQYF; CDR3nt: TGTGCCAGCAGCCGCCGACAGGGACCCTACGAGCAGTACTTC
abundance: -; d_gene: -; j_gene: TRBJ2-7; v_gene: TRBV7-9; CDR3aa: CASSLGQGFAEQYF; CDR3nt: TGTGCCAGCAGCTTAGGCCAGGGATTTGCGGAGCAGTACTTC
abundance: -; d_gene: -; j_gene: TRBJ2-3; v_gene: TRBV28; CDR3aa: CASSFFPYLDTQYF; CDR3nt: TGTGCCAGCAGTTTTTTCCCGTATTTGGATACGCAGTATTTT
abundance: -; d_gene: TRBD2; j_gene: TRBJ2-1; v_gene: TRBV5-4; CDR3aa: CASSRTTSGRNNEQFF; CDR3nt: TGTGCCAGCAGCCGGACGACTAGCGGGAGGAACAATGAGCAGTTCTTC
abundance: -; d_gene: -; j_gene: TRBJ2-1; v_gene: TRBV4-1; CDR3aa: CASSQGLSGPYNEQFF; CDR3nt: TGCGCCAGCAGCCAAGGACTAAGCGGCCCCTACAATGAGCAGTTCTTC
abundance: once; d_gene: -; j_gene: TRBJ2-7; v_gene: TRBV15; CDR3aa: CATSRGLGRLYEQYF; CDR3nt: TGTGCCACCAGCAGGGGGTTGGGGCGGCTCTACGAGCAGTACTTC
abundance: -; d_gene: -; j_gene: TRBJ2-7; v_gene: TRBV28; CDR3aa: CASKGAGPPYEQYF; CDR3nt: TGTGCCAGCAAAGGGGCGGGGCCGCCCTACGAGCAGTACTTC
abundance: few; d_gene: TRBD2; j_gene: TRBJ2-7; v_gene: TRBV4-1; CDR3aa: CASSRIAGGPYEQYF; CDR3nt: TGCGCCAGCAGCCGCATAGCGGGAGGCCCCTACGAGCAGTACTTC
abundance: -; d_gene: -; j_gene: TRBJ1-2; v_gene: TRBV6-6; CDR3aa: CASSKVGSYGYTF; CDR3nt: TGTGCCAGCAGCAAGGTGGGCAGCTATGGCTACACCTTC
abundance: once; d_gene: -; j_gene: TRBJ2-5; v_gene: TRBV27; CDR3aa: CASSSFLRGGGETQYF; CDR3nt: TGTGCCAGCAGTTCTTTCTTGAGGGGGGGCGGGGAGACCCAGTACTTC
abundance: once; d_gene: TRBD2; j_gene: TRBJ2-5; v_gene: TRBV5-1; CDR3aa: CASSSGLAGGQAETQYF; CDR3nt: TGCGCCAGCAGCTCGGGACTAGCGGGGGGGCAGGCGGAGACCCAGTACTTC
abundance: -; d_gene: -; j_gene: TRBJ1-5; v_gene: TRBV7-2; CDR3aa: CASSVFQNQPQHF; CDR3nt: TGTGCCAGCAGCGTCTTTCAGAATCAGCCCCAGCATTTT
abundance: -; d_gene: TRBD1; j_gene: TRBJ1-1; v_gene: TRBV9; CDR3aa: CASSVGGQVNTEAFF; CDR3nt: TGTGCCAGCAGCGTAGGGGGACAGGTTAACACTGAAGCTTTCTTT
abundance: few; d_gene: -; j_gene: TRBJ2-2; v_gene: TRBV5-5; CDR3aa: CASSSRNSGTGELFF; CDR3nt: TGTGCCAGCAGCTCGCGGAACTCAGGGACCGGGGAGCTGTTTTTT
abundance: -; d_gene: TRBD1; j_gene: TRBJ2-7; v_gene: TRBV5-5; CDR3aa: CASSLAAGGSYEQYF; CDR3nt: TGTGCCAGCAGCTTGGCGGCAGGGGGTTCCTACGAGCAGTACTTC
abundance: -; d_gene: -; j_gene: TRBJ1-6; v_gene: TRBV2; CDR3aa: CASREGQSNSPLHF; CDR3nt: TGTGCCAGCAGGGAAGGACAGTCGAATTCACCCCTCCACTTT
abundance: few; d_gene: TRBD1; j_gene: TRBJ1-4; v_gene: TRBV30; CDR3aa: CAWSVGTGTSEKLFF; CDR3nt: TGTGCCTGGAGTGTTGGGACAGGTACGAGTGAAAAACTGTTTTTT
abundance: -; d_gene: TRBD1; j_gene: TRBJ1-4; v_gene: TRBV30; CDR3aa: CAWSYRGGEKLFF; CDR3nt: TGTGCCTGGAGTTACAGGGGGGGTGAAAAACTGTTTTTT
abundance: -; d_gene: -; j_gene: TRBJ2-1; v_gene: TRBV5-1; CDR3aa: CASSLDRLSSYNEQFF; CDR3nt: TGCGCCAGCAGCTTGGACAGGCTCAGCTCCTACAATGAGCAGTTCTTC
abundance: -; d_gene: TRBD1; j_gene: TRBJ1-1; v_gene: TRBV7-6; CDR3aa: CASSLEGTGGQDTEAFF; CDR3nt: TGTGCCAGCAGCTTAGAAGGGACAGGGGGCCAGGACACTGAAGCTTTCTTT
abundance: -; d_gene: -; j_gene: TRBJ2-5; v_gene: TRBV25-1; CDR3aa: CASRRDTQETQYF; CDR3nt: TGTGCCAGCAGACGGGACACACAAGAGACCCAGTACTTC
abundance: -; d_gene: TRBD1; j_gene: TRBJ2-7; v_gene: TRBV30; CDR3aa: CAWSTGERYEQYF; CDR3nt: TGTGCCTGGAGTACAGGGGAGAGGTACGAGCAGTACTTC
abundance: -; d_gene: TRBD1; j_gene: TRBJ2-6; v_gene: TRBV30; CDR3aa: CAWSRDRISSGANVLTF; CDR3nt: TGTGCCTGGAGCAGGGACAGAATCAGCTCTGGGGCCAACGTCCTGACTTTC
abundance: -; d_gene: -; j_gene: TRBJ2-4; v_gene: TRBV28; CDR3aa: CASSFRGLAKNIQYF; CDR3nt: TGTGCCAGCAGTTTTAGGGGGTTGGCCAAAAACATTCAGTACTTC
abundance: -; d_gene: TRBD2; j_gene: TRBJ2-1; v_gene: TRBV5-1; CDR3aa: CASSSGTSGTHEQFF; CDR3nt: TGCGCCAGCAGCTCAGGGACTAGCGGGACCCATGAGCAGTTCTTC
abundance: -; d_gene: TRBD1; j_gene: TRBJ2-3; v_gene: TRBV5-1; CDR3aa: CASSPRDRESTDTQYF; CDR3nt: TGCGCCAGCAGCCCCCGGGACAGGGAATCCACAGATACGCAGTATTTT
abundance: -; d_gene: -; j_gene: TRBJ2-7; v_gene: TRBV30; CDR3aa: CAWETGPYEQYF; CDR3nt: TGTGCCTGGGAGACAGGACCCTACGAGCAGTACTTC
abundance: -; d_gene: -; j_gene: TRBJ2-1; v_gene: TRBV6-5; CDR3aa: CASSYPGGEKDEQFF; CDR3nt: TGTGCCAGCAGTTATCCTGGAGGGGAGAAGGATGAGCAGTTCTTC
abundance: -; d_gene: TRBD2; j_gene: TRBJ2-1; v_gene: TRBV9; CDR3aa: CASSARGVYNEQFF; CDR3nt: TGTGCCAGCAGCGCCCGGGGGGTGTACAATGAGCAGTTCTTC
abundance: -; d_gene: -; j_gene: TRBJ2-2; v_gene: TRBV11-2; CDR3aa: CASSPRRSHTGELFF; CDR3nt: TGTGCCAGCAGCCCAAGGAGGTCTCACACCGGGGAGCTGTTTTTT
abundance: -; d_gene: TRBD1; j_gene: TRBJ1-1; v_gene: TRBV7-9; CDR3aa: CASSSDRGRLPEAFF; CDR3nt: TGTGCCAGCAGTTCAGACAGGGGGCGCCTACCAGAAGCTTTCTTT
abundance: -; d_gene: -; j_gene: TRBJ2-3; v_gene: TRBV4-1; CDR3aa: CASSQDPAASTDTQYF; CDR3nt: TGCGCCAGCAGCCAAGACCCAGCGGCTAGCACAGATACGCAGTATTTT
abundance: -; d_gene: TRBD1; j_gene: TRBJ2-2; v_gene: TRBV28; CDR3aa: CASSPMQYKSVRDSPFGELFF; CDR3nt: TGTGCCAGCAGTCCAATGCAATATAAGTCCGTCCGGGACAGTCCGTTCGGGGAGCTGTTTTTT
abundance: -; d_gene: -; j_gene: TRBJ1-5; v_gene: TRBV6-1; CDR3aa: CAGSNRDSNQPQHF; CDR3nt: TGTGCCGGCAGTAACAGGGATAGCAATCAGCCCCAGCATTTT
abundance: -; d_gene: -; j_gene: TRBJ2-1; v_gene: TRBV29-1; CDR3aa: CSVVWGLGANEQFF; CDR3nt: TGCAGCGTCGTTTGGGGACTCGGGGCCAATGAGCAGTTCTTC
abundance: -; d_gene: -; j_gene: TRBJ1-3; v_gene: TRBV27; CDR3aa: CASSGGTRDYSGNTIYF; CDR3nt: TGTGCCAGCAGCGGGGGGACACGCGATTACTCTGGAAACACCATATATTTT
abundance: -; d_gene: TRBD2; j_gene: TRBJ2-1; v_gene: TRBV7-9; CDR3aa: CASSFLTSGSGEQFF; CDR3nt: TGTGCCAGCAGCTTTCTCACTAGCGGGAGTGGTGAGCAGTTCTTC
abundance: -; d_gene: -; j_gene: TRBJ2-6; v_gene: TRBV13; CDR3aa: CASSSPRGANVLTF; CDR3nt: TGTGCCAGCAGCTCCCCCCGGGGGGCCAACGTCCTGACTTTC
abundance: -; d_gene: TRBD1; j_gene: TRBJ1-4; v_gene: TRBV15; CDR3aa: CATSKAPAGQGRGKLFF; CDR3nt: TGTGCCACCAGTAAAGCGCCAGCGGGACAGGGTCGTGGAAAACTGTTTTTT
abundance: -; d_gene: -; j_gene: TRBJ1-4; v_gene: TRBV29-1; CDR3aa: CSVELGGRQGQSNEKLFF; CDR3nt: TGCAGCGTTGAATTAGGTGGGCGTCAGGGGCAAAGTAATGAAAAACTGTTTTTT
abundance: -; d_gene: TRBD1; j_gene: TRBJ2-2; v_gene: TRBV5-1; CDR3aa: CASSSPGQVNTGELFF; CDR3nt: TGCGCCAGCAGCTCCCCGGGACAGGTGAACACCGGGGAGCTGTTTTTT
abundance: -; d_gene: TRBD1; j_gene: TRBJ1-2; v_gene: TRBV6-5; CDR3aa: CASSYPGQGSGGYTF; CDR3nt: TGTGCCAGCAGTTACCCGGGACAGGGTTCGGGTGGCTACACCTTC
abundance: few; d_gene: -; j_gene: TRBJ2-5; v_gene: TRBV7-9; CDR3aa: CASSFSSPRRGRETQYF; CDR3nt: TGTGCCAGCAGCTTTAGCTCCCCGCGAAGGGGCCGGGAGACCCAGTACTTC